Listed here are 24 T cell receptor beta chains from one sample, sequenced in a study of blood T cell repertoires in COVID-19. Clones were read by immunoSEQ multiplex PCR, and TCRdb kept only the in-frame ones, dropping some. This table has about 89,000 clones, approximately 80% appearing once. The sequenced material came from peripheral blood. The receptor source for this set is a woman aged 80 or over with acute or convalescent COVID-19.

This sequence joins TRBV27 and TRBJ1-4; TRBD1 matches at 9 bases. In germline, CDR1 is MNHEY, CDR2 SMNVEV (reference sequence). This CDR3 comprises 14 residues. After removal of 5 bases from V and 8 bases from J, the junction contained 6 bases not matched to a gene. CDR3 region: CASSRQGVGEKLFF. CDR3 nucleotide sequence: TGTGCCAGCAGTAGACAGGGGGTAGGAGAAAAACTGTTTTTT.

Only a few counts were recorded for this clone. The chain joins TRBV9 to TRBJ1-1, with no clear D. This CDR3 is 16 amino acids long. Germline loops: CDR1 SGDLS, CDR2 YYNGEE. Trimming removed 4 bases at V and 0 bases at J, with 16 bases between. The DNA of the CDR3 is TGTGCCAGCAGCCCCCGGGAGACTGTATTGAACACTGAAGCTTTCTTT. It codes for CASSPRETVLNTEAFF. The whole variable domain, remainder taken from reference TRBV9 and TRBJ1-1, is DSGVTQTPKHLITATGQRVTLRCSPRSGDLSVYWYQQSLDQGLQFLIQYYNGEERAKGNILERFSAQQFPDLHSELNLSSLELGDSALYFCASSPRETVLNTEAFFGQGTRLTVV.

The rearrangement links TRBV5-1 to TRBJ2-7, with D possibly matching TRBD2 (6 bases). CDR1 SGHRS and CDR2 YFSETQ come from the germline V gene. The germline V and J ends were trimmed by 6 bases and 4 bases, with 20 bases remaining between them. The CDR3 length is 15 residues. The CDR3 bases are TGCGCCAGCACCTTTGGGGGGTTGAGGAGTTACGAGCAGTACTTC. It encodes CASTFGGLRSYEQYF. The full variable domain, rest sourced from reference TRBV5-1 and TRBJ2-7, is KAGVTQTPRYLIKTRGQQVTLSCSPISGHRSVSWYQQTPGQGLQFLFEYFSETQRNKGNFPGRFSGRQFSNSRSEMNVSTLELGDSALYLCASTFGGLRSYEQYFGPGTRLTVT.

The chain uses TRBV29-1 and TRBJ2-5; possibly TRBD1 for D (7 bases). Germline lookup yields CDR1 SQVTM and CDR2 ANQGSEA. This CDR3 is built from 12 residues. V lost 7 bases, J lost 5 bases, and 14 bases lay in between. Here the CDR3 DNA reads TGCAGCGCTGGAGGGGGCGGGGAGACCCAGTACTTC. Translating gives CSAGGGGETQYF.

This clone appeared a single time. This chain uses TRBV3-1 (or the pseudogene TRBV3-2) with TRBJ2-7, with a weak D call TRBD1 (5 bases). V lost 1 base to trimming and J lost 6 bases, with 16 bases between them. Germline lookup yields CDR1 LGHDT and CDR2 YNNKEL (reference sequence). The CDR3 extends over 15 amino acids. CDR3 region: CASSQAVGQRGEQYF. As DNA, the CDR3 is TGTGCCAGCAGCCAAGCGGTTGGACAACGAGGCGAGCAGTACTTC.

The chain recombines TRBV29-1 with TRBJ2-3, with D possibly TRBD2 on 6 matching bases. The CDR3 loop spans 15 amino acids. Germline CDR1 and CDR2: SQVTM and ANQGSEA. The germline V and J ends were trimmed by 1 base and 2 bases, with 13 bases remaining between them. The CDR3 protein is CSVEGGSGLTDTQYF. DNA of the CDR3: TGCAGCGTTGAAGGGGGTAGCGGACTCACAGATACGCAGTATTTT.

V gene TRBV29-1 combines with J gene TRBJ2-3; TRBD1 aligns across 12 bases. This CDR3 contains 15 residues. CDR1 and CDR2 (germline): SQVTM, ANQGSEA. With V trimmed by 8 bases and J by 1 base, 7 bases remained unmatched. In DNA form, the CDR3 reads TGCAGCCTCCGGGACAGGGGGCTCGGCACAGATACGCAGTATTTT. Amino acids: CSLRDRGLGTDTQYF.

The chain couples TRBV15 to TRBJ1-2; 8 bases match TRBD1. Germline V CDR1 and CDR2: LNHNV, YYDKDF (reference sequence). This CDR3 has 17 amino acids. V dropped 5 bases and J dropped 1; count of bases not matched to a gene: 12. CDR3 in amino acids: CATSGRTGSRDNYGYTF. CDR3 DNA: TGTGCCACCAGCGGGCGGACAGGGTCGAGAGATAACTATGGCTACACCTTC.

The rearrangement uses TRBV5-6 and TRBJ1-6; D gene ambiguous. Germline V CDR1 and CDR2: SGHDT, YYEEEE. This CDR3 has 15 residues. Trimming removed 1 base from V and 9 bases from J, with 14 bases in between. CDR3 sequence reads: CASSLFDSRGSPLHF. CDR3 coding DNA: TGTGCCAGCAGCTTGTTCGACTCCCGGGGTTCACCCCTCCACTTT.

The chain combines TRBV5-1 with TRBJ1-1, with unresolved D. V was trimmed by 0 bases and J by 0 bases, leaving 6 bases between them. CDR3 length equals 14 residues. Looked up from germline, CDR1 is SGHRS and CDR2 is YFSETQ. This chain's CDR3 is CASSLDNLNTEAFF. CDR3 nucleotide sequence: TGCGCCAGCAGCTTGGACAATTTGAACACTGAAGCTTTCTTT.

The rearrangement joins TRBV19 to TRBJ1-1; 9 positions match TRBD1. Germline loops: CDR1 LNHDA, CDR2 SQIVND (reference sequence). The CDR3 sequence is 16 residues long. The V gene end was trimmed by 1 base and the J gene end by 3 bases; junction bases not matched to a gene: 6. Here the CDR3 reads CASSIAPRDRDTEAFF. CDR3 nucleotides: TGTGCCAGTAGTATAGCCCCGCGGGACAGGGACACTGAAGCTTTCTTT.

DNA of the CDR3: TGTGCCAGCAGGGGGGGACAGTTCCTCACAGATACGCAGTATTTT. This codes for CASRGGQFLTDTQYF. This chain connects TRBV4-2 to TRBJ2-3; TRBD1 is a possible D gene (7 bases). The germline V gene has CDR1 LGHNA and CDR2 YNFKEQ. The CDR3 loop spans 15 amino acids. Trimming left V 6 bases short and J 2 bases short, with 15 bases between.

The chain has TRBV11-2 and TRBJ2-4; TRBD2 agrees at 10 bases. Germline loops: CDR1 SGHAT, CDR2 FQNNGV. This CDR3 spans 15 amino acids. With V trimmed by 5 bases and J by 7 bases, 8 bases remained unmatched. The CDR3 sequence: CASSLLAGVGNIQYF. The CDR3 region has the DNA TGTGCCAGCAGCCTTCTAGCGGGAGTCGGCAACATTCAGTACTTC. Full variable domain (missing parts from reference TRBV11-2 and TRBJ2-4): EAGVAQSPRYKIIEKRQSVAFWCNPISGHATLYWYQQILGQGPKLLIQFQNNGVVDDSQLPKDRFSAERLKGVDSTLKIQPAKLEDSAVYLCASSLLAGVGNIQYFGAGTRLSVL.

In this sample, this clone turned up once. The chain carries TRBV9 and TRBJ1-3; D is unresolved. The germline gives CDR1 SGDLS, CDR2 YYNGEE. The CDR3 runs to 14 residues. Between the trimmed V and J ends, which lost 3 bases and 0 bases, there was a span of 7 bases. Here the CDR3 DNA reads TGTGCCAGCAGCGGGGCAGCCTCTGGAAACACCATATATTTT. This encodes CASSGAASGNTIYF. Drawing the rest from reference TRBV9 and TRBJ1-3, the complete variable domain is DSGVTQTPKHLITATGQRVTLRCSPRSGDLSVYWYQQSLDQGLQFLIQYYNGEERAKGNILERFSAQQFPDLHSELNLSSLELGDSALYFCASSGAASGNTIYFGEGSWLTVV.

The chain is built from TRBV6-5 and TRBJ2-1; TRBD2 matches 13 bases. The CDR3 runs 15 residues. V dropped 10 bases and J dropped 7; count of bases not matched to a gene: 10. Germline-derived CDR1 and CDR2 are MNHEY and SVGAGI. Here the CDR3 DNA reads TGTGCCACCAAACTAGCGGGAGGGAACGGGAATGAGCAGTTCTTC. Its protein is CATKLAGGNGNEQFF.

There are a few counts of this clone. This chain links TRBV19 with TRBJ1-4; no clear D. The germline V gene has CDR1 LNHDA and CDR2 SQIVND (reference sequence). The V gene lost 3 bases and the J gene lost 8 bases, with 7 bases spanning the gap. This CDR3 comprises 12 residues. For the CDR3, the DNA is TGTGCCAGTAGTATTCGGAGGGAAAAACTGTTTTTT. Protein: CASSIRREKLFF.

This clone was seen more than once but under ten times. This CDR3 is CASSLSNRAGEAFF. CDR3 in DNA: TGTGCCAGCTCACTATCCAACAGGGCCGGTGAAGCTTTCTTT. The chain combines TRBV18 with TRBJ1-1, with D maybe TRBD1 (6 bases). CDR1 and CDR2 (germline): KGHSH, LQKENI. The CDR3 is made up of 14 amino acids. The V gene lost 4 bases and the J gene lost 7 bases, with 16 bases spanning the gap.

V gene TRBV18 combines with J gene TRBJ2-3, with TRBD1 identical over 8 bases. With V trimmed by 6 bases and J by 0 bases, 5 bases remained unmatched. The CDR3 runs 15 residues. Germline CDR1 KGHSH, CDR2 LQKENI. This CDR3 reads CASSRQGSSTDTQYF. The CDR3 nucleotides read TGTGCCAGCTCGCGACAGGGGAGCAGCACAGATACGCAGTATTTT. Filled out from reference TRBV18 and TRBJ2-3, the complete variable domain reads NAGVMQNPRHLVRRRGQEARLRCSPMKGHSHVYWYRQLPEEGLKFMVYLQKENIIDESGMPKERFSAEFPKEGPSILRIQQVVRGDSAAYFCASSRQGSSTDTQYFGPGTRLTVL.

This clone was seen a handful of times. The V gene is TRBV6-1, the J gene TRBJ2-5, with TRBD1 matching 8 bases. With V trimmed by 2 bases and J by 4 bases, 12 bases remained unmatched. This CDR3 has 17 amino acids. CDR1 and CDR2 from the germline V gene are MNHNS and SASEGT. The CDR3 region is CASSEFLGQGRRETQYF. The CDR3 DNA follows: TGTGCCAGCAGTGAATTCCTTGGACAGGGAAGGCGAGAGACCCAGTACTTC.

The chain is built from TRBV3-1 (or the pseudogene TRBV3-2) and TRBJ2-1, with D maybe TRBD2 (5 bases). CDR1 is LGHDT, CDR2 YNNKEL, per germline (reference sequence). V lost 0 bases and J lost 3, with 15 bases in between. CDR3 length: 17 residues. The CDR3 DNA reads as TGTGCCAGCAGCCAAGATCGGATAGGGAGTAACTACAATGAGCAGTTCTTC. Amino acids: CASSQDRIGSNYNEQFF.

This clone has just a few counts. This rearrangement joins TRBV29-1 to TRBJ1-2; D is unclear. The germline V and J ends were trimmed by 7 bases and 3 bases, with 6 bases remaining between them. CDR1 is SQVTM and CDR2 is ANQGSEA in the germline V gene. The CDR3 is made up of 10 amino acids. The chain's CDR3 is CSAGDYGYTF. CDR3 in DNA: TGCAGCGCTGGAGACTATGGCTACACCTTC.

The rearrangement uses TRBV6-5 and TRBJ1-1, with D perhaps matching TRBD1 (5 bases). Trimming pared 6 bases from V and 0 bases from J, leaving 11 bases between. There are 14 residues in the CDR3. Germline-derived CDR1 and CDR2 are MNHEY and SVGAGI. CDR3 nucleotides: TGTGCCAGCAGAAACCCGACAGTGAACACTGAAGCTTTCTTT. Its protein product is CASRNPTVNTEAFF.

This chain uses TRBV11-3 with TRBJ2-5; D is undetermined. Germline CDR1 is SGHNT and CDR2 is YENEEA. The CDR3 has 15 residues. V lost 1 base and J 2 bases, leaving 11 bases between the germline ends. CDR3 in amino acids: CASSLVGGRQETQYF. The CDR3 DNA follows: TGTGCCAGCAGCTTAGTCGGTGGGCGACAAGAGACCCAGTACTTC.

The rearrangement joins TRBV5-4 to TRBJ1-4; D unresolved. CDR1 is SGHNT and CDR2 is YYREEE in the germline V gene (reference sequence). V lost 0 bases to trimming and J lost 6 bases, with 9 bases between them. The CDR3 is 14 amino acids. Written as DNA, the CDR3 is TGTGCCAGCAGCTTGGGGCCAGTGGATGAAAAACTGTTTTTT. Residues: CASSLGPVDEKLFF.